A selection of T cell receptor beta chains follows, all from one sample in a study of Ad26.COV2.S vaccination and SARS-CoV-2 variants. Libraries were prepared by immunoSEQ multiplex PCR; TCRdb keeps only in-frame clonotypes and omits some of them. This repertoire shows approximately 460,000 clones, roughly nine tenths found once; its top ten account for more than 1.5%. The specimen comprised peripheral blood, sampled in a trial of Ad26.COV2.S vaccine versus placebo. The receptors derive from a person aged 18-60 years who received the Ad26.COV2.S COVID-19 vaccine or a placebo. CDR3s include the opening cysteine and the closing phenylalanine or tryptophan. The order of the fields is V gene, clone size, J gene, D gene, CDR3 protein, CDR3 DNA. The D gene is left open where the match is weak. Only some rows state a clone size, as once, few, many or a class for expanded clones.

>TRBV14|-|TRBJ2-7|-
CASSPLSSYEQYF
TGTGCCAGCAGCCCCCTTAGCTCCTACGAGCAGTACTTC
>TRBV19|-|TRBJ2-7|-
CASRRAGSPEQYF
TGTGCCAGTCGCCGAGCAGGGAGTCCCGAGCAGTACTTC
>TRBV7-6|-|TRBJ2-2|-
CASSLAGGVTGELFF
TGTGCCAGCAGCTTAGCAGGTGGGGTGACCGGGGAGCTGTTTTTT
>TRBV13|-|TRBJ1-1|-
CASSLSGIHTEAFF
TGTGCCAGCAGCTTGAGCGGGATACACACTGAAGCTTTCTTT
>TRBV6-4|-|TRBJ2-7|TRBD1
CASPPGGQGACEQYF
TGTGCCAGCCCACCCGGTGGACAGGGGGCTTGCGAGCAGTACTTC
>TRBV3-1/TRBV3-2|-|TRBJ2-5|TRBD2
CASSHEGGGAEETQYF
TGTGCCAGCAGCCATGAAGGCGGGGGGGCGGAAGAGACCCAGTACTTC
>TRBV7-2|-|TRBJ2-3|-
CASSSPWTQIVDTQYF
TGTGCCAGCAGCTCTCCTTGGACTCAGATCGTGGATACGCAGTATTTT
>TRBV19|-|TRBJ1-5|-
CASSISYSNQPQHF
TGTGCCAGTAGTATCAGTTATAGCAATCAGCCCCAGCATTTT
>TRBV13|-|TRBJ2-1|TRBD2
CASSPNSLAGGYDEQFF
TGTGCCAGCAGCCCTAACTCACTAGCGGGAGGTTACGATGAGCAGTTCTTC
>TRBV5-6|-|TRBJ2-7|-
CASSLIRGGANSYEQYF
TGTGCCAGCAGCCTCATTAGGGGGGGCGCGAATTCCTACGAGCAGTACTTC
>TRBV28|-|TRBJ1-2|TRBD1
CASSLGQHYTF
TGTGCCAGCAGTTTGGGACAGCACTACACCTTC
>TRBV19|-|TRBJ1-5|TRBD1
CASRDRVRQPQHF
TGTGCCAGTAGGGACAGGGTACGTCAGCCCCAGCATTTT
>TRBV30|-|TRBJ1-5|-
CAWSISVWNQPQHF
TGTGCCTGGAGTATTTCGGTCTGGAATCAGCCCCAGCATTTT
>TRBV12-3/TRBV12-4|few|TRBJ1-6|-
CASSLEGSSPLHF
TGTGCCAGCAGTCTGGAGGGGTCCTCACCCCTCCACTTT
>TRBV2|few|TRBJ2-7|TRBD2
CASSEGLTPYEQYF
TGTGCCAGCAGTGAGGGACTAACCCCCTACGAGCAGTACTTC
>TRBV27|-|TRBJ1-5|-
CASSLQGRRNQPQHF
TGTGCCAGCAGTTTACAGGGTCGCAGAAATCAGCCCCAGCATTTT
>TRBV5-6|-|TRBJ2-7|-
CASSYRTVTYEQYF
TGTGCCAGCAGCTACCGGACGGTGACCTACGAGCAGTACTTC
>TRBV30|-|TRBJ2-3|TRBD1
CAWSVRGGRTDTQYF
TGTGCCTGGAGTGTACGAGGGGGCAGGACAGATACGCAGTATTTT
>TRBV28|once|TRBJ2-5|TRBD1
CASSTDRGMVKTQYF
TGTGCCAGCAGCACAGACAGGGGGATGGTGAAGACCCAGTACTTC
>TRBV7-9|once|TRBJ1-1|-
CASSLSFRDEAFF
TGTGCCAGCAGCTTATCTTTCAGGGATGAAGCTTTCTTT
>TRBV4-3|-|TRBJ1-6|-
CASSQGGGPGSYNSPLHF
TGCGCCAGCAGCCAAGGAGGGGGGCCGGGGTCCTATAATTCACCCCTCCACTTT
>TRBV10-3|-|TRBJ2-1|TRBD2
CAIRSGTSRYNEQFF
TGTGCCATAAGATCCGGGACTAGCCGTTACAATGAGCAGTTCTTC